The entry that follows covers one T cell receptor beta chain sequence. Its antigen is not identified. This specimen belongs to a study of OX40 agonist ivuxolimab in advanced cancers. With 4 bases clipped from V and 0 bases from J, the junction kept 7 bases outside the gene matches. CDR3 size: 16 residues. CDR1 and CDR2 (germline): SGHTA, FQGNSA. Points from the study as a whole: Nonresponders included some who also had low normalized T-cell clonal expansion.

The protocol was immunoSEQ multiplex PCR, while the TCRdb copy is restricted to in-frame clones and leaves out a portion. Here the sample spans 35,000 to 45,000 clones, around 80% being singletons. The V and J genes are TRBV7-2 and TRBJ2-3, with 7 bases fitting TRBD2. The input for sequencing was CD4+ or CD8+ T cells sorted from blood, taken in a trial of the OX40 agonist ivuxolimab. The sequence was collected from an adult with an advanced solid tumor such as melanoma, head and neck, liver or kidney cancer. CDR3 nucleotides: TGTGCCAGCAGCTCCGTAGCGGGCGCTAGCACAGATACGCAGTATTTT. The encoded protein is CASSSVAGASTDTQYF.